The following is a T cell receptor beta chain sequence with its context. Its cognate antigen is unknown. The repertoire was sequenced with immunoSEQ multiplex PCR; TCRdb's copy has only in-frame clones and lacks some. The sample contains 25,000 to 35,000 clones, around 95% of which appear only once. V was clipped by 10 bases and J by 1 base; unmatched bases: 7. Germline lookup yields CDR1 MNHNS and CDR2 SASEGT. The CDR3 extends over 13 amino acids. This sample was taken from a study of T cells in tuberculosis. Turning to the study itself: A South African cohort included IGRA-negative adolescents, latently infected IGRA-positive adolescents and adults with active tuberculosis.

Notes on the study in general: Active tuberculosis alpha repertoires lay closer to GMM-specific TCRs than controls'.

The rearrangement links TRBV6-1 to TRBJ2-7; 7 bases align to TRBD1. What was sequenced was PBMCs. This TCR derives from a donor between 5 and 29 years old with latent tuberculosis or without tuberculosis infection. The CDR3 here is CATRDSFSYEQYF. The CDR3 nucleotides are TGTGCCACCCGGGACAGCTTTTCCTACGAGCAGTACTTC.